The TCR beta chain under discussion was sequenced for a study of identical twins. Study-wide results and caveats: Beta clonotypes that were abundant in cord blood contained fewer insertions, a pattern absent from memory repertoires. Out-of-frame alpha sequences shared by twins were enriched for low generation probability.

From the 5' RACE reads, TCRdb called clonotypes with MiXCR, one entry per CDR3 protein. The sample comprises about 660,000 distinct CDR3 sequences, around 8.6% of which are singletons, and approximately 0.96% rests with the top ten. CDR3 length: 14 amino acids. CDR1 is SGHRS and CDR2 is YFSETQ in the germline V gene. This clonotype was counted ten times or more. Its matching antigen is unknown. Relative to the germline gene, one junction end is altered; a read error may explain this. The same sample was also studied in work on yellow fever vaccine responses in identical twins.

The sample consisted of PBMCs. This TCR was sampled from a woman under 30 in good health. The rearrangement joins TRBV5-1 to TRBJ2-3; weak D call: TRBD2 (6 bases). The CDR3 sequence is CASSFRDSTDTQYF. The CDR3 DNA sequence: TGTGCCAGCAGTTTCCGGGACTCCACAGATACGCAGTATTTT.